This is a list of T cell receptor beta chains from one sample in a study of shared clonotypes between healthy human individuals. Only in-frame clones appear in the TCRdb table, and some are missing; sequencing was by immunoSEQ multiplex PCR. The table records 1.4 million or so clones, approximately 98.5% of them present only once. Sequencing used naive CD4+ T cells sorted from blood. The receptors were gathered from a man between 25 and 39 years old in good health. Each CDR3 is given with its conserved first and last residue. D genes are given only for firm matches. Clone sizes are given selectively: once, few, many, or a class where the clone is expanded.

J	D	size	V	DNA	CDR3
TRBJ2-1	TRBD2	NA	TRBV27	TGTGCCAGCAGTCCCTCCGGGACTAATGTCAATGAGCAGTTCTTC	CASSPSGTNVNEQFF
TRBJ2-7	TRBD2	NA	TRBV6-4	TGTGCCAGCAGTGACGGGATAGCGGGAGGCTACGAGCAGTACTTC	CASSDGIAGGYEQYF
TRBJ2-3	NA	NA	TRBV18	TGTGCCAGCTCACCGCTGCGAGGGTTTAGTGATACGCAGTATTTT	CASSPLRGFSDTQYF
TRBJ2-5	TRBD2	NA	TRBV5-1	TGCGCCAGCAGCTTGGTACTAGCGTCACAAGAGACCCAGTACTTC	CASSLVLASQETQYF
TRBJ2-6	NA	NA	TRBV7-9	TGTGCCAGCCTTTCGGCTGGGGCCAACGTCCTGACTTTC	CASLSAGANVLTF
TRBJ2-1	TRBD2	NA	TRBV27	TGTGCCAGCAGTTTAGTCGTACTAGCGGGAAGTACCTACAATGAGCAGTTCTTC	CASSLVVLAGSTYNEQFF
TRBJ2-5	NA	NA	TRBV10-3	TGTGCCATCAGTGGTAAATCACAGGGTCAAGAGACCCAGTACTTC	CAISGKSQGQETQYF
TRBJ2-5	TRBD2	NA	TRBV2	TGTGCCAGCAGGGCAACTAGCGGGAGACCCCAAGAGACCCAGTACTTC	CASRATSGRPQETQYF
TRBJ2-2	NA	NA	TRBV6-1	TGTGCCAGCAGTGAACGTACTACCCGGAGCGCCGGGGAGCTGTTTTTT	CASSERTTRSAGELFF
TRBJ2-3	TRBD2	NA	TRBV18	TGTGCCAGCTCACCCGGGACTAGCGGGAGGGGCACAGATACGCAGTATTTT	CASSPGTSGRGTDTQYF
TRBJ2-2	NA	NA	TRBV5-1	TGCGCCAGCAGCTTGATAGGGTCCCCCGGGGAGCTGTTTTTT	CASSLIGSPGELFF
TRBJ1-2	TRBD1	NA	TRBV5-4	TGTGCCAGCAGCTACGACAGGGTTTCATATGGCTACACCTTC	CASSYDRVSYGYTF
TRBJ2-4	NA	NA	TRBV28	TGTGCCAGCAGTCCACCCGGGGTACTAGCCAAAAACATTCAGTACTTC	CASSPPGVLAKNIQYF
TRBJ1-1	NA	NA	TRBV10-1	TGCGCCAGCAGTACAGGGATCCGGAACACTGAAGCTTTCTTT	CASSTGIRNTEAFF
TRBJ2-3	NA	NA	TRBV14	TGTGCCAGCAGCCAATTACTAGATCCCTTCACAGATACGCAGTATTTT	CASSQLLDPFTDTQYF
TRBJ1-2	NA	NA	TRBV14	TGTGCCAGCAGCCACTGGACGGGCTATGGCTACACCTTC	CASSHWTGYGYTF
TRBJ1-2	NA	NA	TRBV5-6	TGTGCCAGCAGCTTGGCAGGGCCTCCTGGCTACACCTTC	CASSLAGPPGYTF
TRBJ2-6	NA	NA	TRBV5-4	TGTGCCAGCAGCTTGGGAACGGCATCTGGGGCCAACGTCCTGACTTTC	CASSLGTASGANVLTF
TRBJ2-7	NA	NA	TRBV6-1	TGTGCCAGCAGGGAGGTGGCGGCAGCCTACGAGCAGTACTTC	CASREVAAAYEQYF
TRBJ2-6	NA	NA	TRBV11-2	TGTGCCAGCAGCCCACCCCCCGGGGCCAACGTCCTGACTTTC	CASSPPPGANVLTF
TRBJ2-1	NA	NA	TRBV29-1	TGCAGCGGACGGGGATACAATGAGCAGTTCTTC	CSGRGYNEQFF
TRBJ2-5	NA	NA	TRBV5-6	TGTGCCAGCGGTCCCCTCCGTCCCCAAGAGACCCAGTACTTC	CASGPLRPQETQYF
TRBJ2-1	NA	once	TRBV7-9	TGTGCCAGCAGCTCCCTTCCCGGTGTGGGCGAGCAGTTCTTC	CASSSLPGVGEQFF
TRBJ2-1	TRBD2	NA	TRBV19	TGTGCCAGTAGTACGGCGCTGACTAGCGGGAGCATTTTGAATGAGCAGTTCTTC	CASSTALTSGSILNEQFF
TRBJ1-5	NA	NA	TRBV10-3	TGTGCCATCAGTGAGTTGAGCAATCAGCCCCAGCATTTT	CAISELSNQPQHF
TRBJ2-2	TRBD2	once	TRBV5-1	TGCGCCAGCAGCTTGCTAGCGGGAGCGGGCGGGGAGCTGTTTTTT	CASSLLAGAGGELFF
TRBJ2-1	NA	NA	TRBV5-5	TGTGCCAGCAGCTTGGATATATCGCGGAATGAGCAGTTCTTC	CASSLDISRNEQFF
TRBJ2-3	NA	NA	TRBV18	TGTGCCAGCTCACCATTGGGCAGAAACACAGATACGCAGTATTTT	CASSPLGRNTDTQYF
TRBJ2-1	TRBD2	NA	TRBV7-6	TGTGCCAGCAGCTTAGATTGGAGGCGGGAGGGCCTAAAAACGAGTTCCTACAATGAGCAGTTCTTC	CASSLDWRREGLKTSSYNEQFF